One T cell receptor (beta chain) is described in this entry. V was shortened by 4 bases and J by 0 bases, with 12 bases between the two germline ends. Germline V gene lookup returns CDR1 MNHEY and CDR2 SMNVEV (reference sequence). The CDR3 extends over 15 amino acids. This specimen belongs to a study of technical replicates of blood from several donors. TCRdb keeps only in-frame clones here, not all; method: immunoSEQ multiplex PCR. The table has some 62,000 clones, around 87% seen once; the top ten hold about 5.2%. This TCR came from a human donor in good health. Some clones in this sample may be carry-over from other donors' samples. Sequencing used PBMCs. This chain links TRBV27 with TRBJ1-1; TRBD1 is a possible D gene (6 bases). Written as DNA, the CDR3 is TGTGCCAGCAGTTCGGGACACCCCATGAACACTGAAGCTTTCTTT. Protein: CASSSGHPMNTEAFF.